This TCR beta chain derives from a study of CD8+ T cells in alopecia areata. The wider study: Twice a day, 5 to 10 mg of oral tofacitinib was administered to treated patients. General study points: TCRs were shared less clearly across patients than in mice, possibly for HLA-related reasons. Tofacitinib significantly reduced both scalp clonality and expanded CD8+ clones among the top 100. Normal skin's resident alphabeta T cells are sequenced alongside lesional scalp T cells.

J was trimmed by 3 bases and V by 0 bases; bases with no gene match: 2. The germline V gene has CDR1 SQVTM and CDR2 ANQGSEA. This CDR3 is built from 13 residues. With regard to this clone: Its specificity is not known. Other DNA sequences in the sample encode the same CDR3.

RNA, once extracted, was reverse transcribed into cDNA for use as the sequencing template. Repertoires were generated with immunoSEQ multiplex PCR, while TCRdb's copy carries only in-frame clones and drops some. The sample includes some 200,000 clones, more than 55% of them seen just once. Treatment indicated: oral pan-JAK inhibitor, 5-10 mg twice daily. The sequence derives from a human donor with alopecia areata. Sequenced here: CD4+ T cells sorted from blood, sampled at week 4, from a patient treated with tofacitinib. The chain employs TRBV29-1 and TRBJ2-7; TRBD1 agrees at 7 bases. The CDR3 protein is CSVEDRDSYEQYF. The CDR3 DNA follows: TGCAGCGTTGAAGATCGGGACAGCTACGAGCAGTACTTC.